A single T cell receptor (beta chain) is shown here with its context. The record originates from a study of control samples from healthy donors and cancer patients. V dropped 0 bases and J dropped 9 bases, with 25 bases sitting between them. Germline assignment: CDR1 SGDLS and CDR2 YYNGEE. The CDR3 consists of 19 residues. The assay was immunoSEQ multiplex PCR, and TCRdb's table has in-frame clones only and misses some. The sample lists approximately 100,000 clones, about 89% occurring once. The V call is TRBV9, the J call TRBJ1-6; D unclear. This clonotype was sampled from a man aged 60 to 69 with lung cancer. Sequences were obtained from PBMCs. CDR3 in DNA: TGTGCCAGCAGCGTAGCTCTGAGGACGGCCCGGGGATTGTGTTCACCCCTCCACTTT. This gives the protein CASSVALRTARGLCSPLHF.